The clone carrying this T cell receptor (beta chain) has just a few counts. These data originate in a study of T cell changes during pregnancy in multiple sclerosis. Sequencing used immunoSEQ multiplex PCR; TCRdb keeps in-frame clones, though not all of them. Among about 100,000 clones listed, about 92% were seen once. The V gene's germline CDR1 is MDHEN and CDR2 SYDVKM. The CDR3 covers 17 residues. Trimming left V 3 bases short and J 4 bases short, with 19 bases between. Sample: peripheral blood, taken after pregnancy. The rearrangement links TRBV28 to TRBJ1-5; perhaps TRBD1 as D (5 bases). This TCR derives from a female donor with multiple sclerosis, enrolled in a pregnancy study. The CDR3 sequence is CASSLRTGGRVNQPQHF. The CDR3 DNA reads as TGTGCCAGCAGTTTGCGGACGGGGGGAAGGGTTAATCAGCCCCAGCATTTT.